This T cell receptor (beta chain) was profiled in a study of cytomegalovirus exposure and HLA in healthy donors. General study points: Cytomegalovirus-associated TCR beta chains were listed, numbering some 180.

The CDR3 totals 17 residues. V shed 6 bases, J shed 7 bases, and the junction held 19 bases outside the gene matches. Germline CDR1 reads SGHTA; CDR2 reads FQGNSA. Amplification used 60 Vbeta primers and 13 Jbeta primers. TCRdb's table, derived via immunoSEQ multiplex PCR, lists solely in-frame clones and lacks some. Of over 150,000 clones listed, around 80% are singletons. This clone occurred a few times. Its antigen remains unknown. The sequence derives from a man aged 18-30 years in good health and CMV-seronegative. This chain links TRBV7-2 with TRBJ2-7, with TRBD1 identical over 9 bases. Sequenced sample: PBMCs. CDR3 amino acids: CASRPPGTGPSFAEQYF. CDR3 sequence (DNA): TGTGCCAGCAGGCCCCCCGGGACAGGGCCTTCGTTCGCGGAGCAGTACTTC.